This T cell receptor beta chain was sequenced during a study of blood T cell repertoires in COVID-19. Some clones are missing from TCRdb's copy, which holds only in-frame ones; the method was immunoSEQ multiplex PCR. The sample yields tens of thousands of clones, about 91% seen once. Germline CDR1 is MNHNY and CDR2 is SVGAGI (reference sequence). Between the trimmed V and J ends, which lost 10 bases and 4 bases, there was a span of 14 bases. The CDR3 totals 13 residues. The TCR was taken from a woman of 80 years or more with acute or convalescent COVID-19. Sample: peripheral blood. The rearrangement uses TRBV6-6 and TRBJ1-5; a weak D match, TRBD1 (5 bases). The CDR3: CATADGGNQPQHF. CDR3 DNA: TGTGCCACCGCCGATGGGGGGAATCAGCCCCAGCATTTT.